The sequence of this T cell receptor (beta chain) was determined in a study of blood T cell repertoires in COVID-19 (dated by TCRdb to 2020 to 2022). In the study overall: Samples from collaborators originated in the United States, Italy and Spain and spanned both the acute and convalescent phases of COVID-19. The prospective study material was composed of cDNA or gDNA derived from T cells, B-cell-depleted T cells, or PBMCs. Subjects who had been exposed to COVID-19, were actively infected with it, or had recovered from it provided the deeply sampled blood TCRbeta repertoires that made up the dataset. The repertoires were released in a freely available public database meant as a resource for research on the immune response to SARS-CoV-2. Samples came from the ongoing ImmuneRACE study (first 160 participants) plus 1,254 subjects from 6 global collaborators. Nearly every sample came with metadata listing a de-identified subject ID, COVID-19 status, age in years and sex. Where HLA class I and class II types were available, the types were taken from metadata supplied by the sample provider, not from assay-based typing. Paper-wide results and their limitations: Clinical and demographic metadata were provided uncurated, with the amount varying by source and participant.

As concerns this clone: The antigen this receptor binds is unknown. No base-level quality is on record; no much larger clone is a single base apart.

According to the germline V gene, CDR1 reads MNHEY and CDR2 reads SVGAGI. The germline V and J ends show losses of 0 bases and 1 base respectively, and no gene match explains 1 base of the junction. The CDR3 covers 15 residues, taking in both the cysteine and the phenylalanine. Only CDR3 DNA remains: 45 bases, in frame from the first base. TCRbeta CDR3 regions were amplified from genomic DNA by means of the immunoSEQ Assay, a bias-controlled multiplex PCR. The authors' analysis ran thus. Within the assay, amplification of reference gene primers was used to estimate how many nucleated cells each sample contained. To quantify the absolute abundance of each unique TCRbeta CDR3 rearrangement, sequence reads were collapsed and filtered. For each sample, productive Simpson clonality was calculated as the square root of Simpson's diversity index over productive rearrangements. In its TCRdb copy, this immuneACCESS table keeps in-frame sequences only and misses some clones. Where compared with another copy, unresolved V genes explain less than half of these, and the others have no known cause. That table gives V, J and clone size, and the DNA gave D and trimming. The sample table records roughly 350,000 clones; about 85% of these occur just once. The ten largest make up under 4% of the sample.

Collaborating institutions collected whole blood in K2EDTA tubes following their own protocols. Collaborator samples were shipped for TCRbeta analysis as frozen whole blood, isolated PBMCs, or DNA extracted from either sample type. The chain was built from TRBV6-5 and TRBJ2-5; 8 of the junction bases match TRBD1. This TCR derives from a woman under 30 with acute or convalescent COVID-19. The source material was peripheral blood. At the DNA level, the sequence is TGTGCCAGCAGTTACTCGGACAGGGCCCAAGAGACCCAGTACTTC. This sequence encodes CASSYSDRAQETQYF.